Listed below are T cell receptor beta chains from one sample, sequenced in a study of blood T cell repertoires in COVID-19. Measured with immunoSEQ multiplex PCR; TCRdb has only the in-frame clones, and not every one. The sample consists of roughly 250,000 clones, around 90% of them appearing once. Material for sequencing was peripheral blood. The receptors shown here come from a woman aged 40 to 50 who had recovered from COVID-19. Each CDR3 is given with its conserved first and last residue. Fields, in order: clone size, V gene, J gene, D gene, CDR3 DNA, CDR3 protein. D genes are given only for firm matches. Some rows mark clone size as missing; the rest say once, few, many or name a class of expanded clone.

>NA|TRBV5-1|TRBJ2-5|TRBD2
TGCGCCAGCAGCTCCGGACTAGCGGGACCATACCAAGAGACCCAGTACTTC
CASSSGLAGPYQETQYF
>NA|TRBV6-5|TRBJ1-2|NA
TGTGCCAGCAGTTACTCGGCCCCCCTTCTCGGGGGCTACACCTTC
CASSYSAPLLGGYTF
>NA|TRBV3-1/TRBV3-2|TRBJ2-4|TRBD2
TGTGCCAGCAGCCAAAGGGGGGCACTAGCGGGAGGCGGGGACATTCAGTACTTC
CASSQRGALAGGGDIQYF
>NA|TRBV19|TRBJ1-5|NA
TGTGCCAGTAGTACAACAGGGCCAAGCAATCAGCCCCAGCATTTT
CASSTTGPSNQPQHF
>NA|TRBV27|TRBJ2-7|TRBD2
TGTGCCAGCAGGGCCAGCGGGAGCGAAGGGGGCGAGCAGTACTTC
CASRASGSEGGEQYF
>NA|TRBV4-3|TRBJ2-2|TRBD2
TGCGCCAGCAGAGGGACTAGCGGGAGATCAATCACCGGGGAGCTGTTTTTT
CASRGTSGRSITGELFF
>NA|TRBV6-2/TRBV6-3|TRBJ1-5|NA
TGTGCCAGCAGTTACTCTGGGGGGTTTAGCAATCAGCCCCAGCATTTT
CASSYSGGFSNQPQHF
>few|TRBV6-2/TRBV6-3|TRBJ1-2|NA
TGTGCCAGCAGTCACGACAGGGGCTACACCTTC
CASSHDRGYTF
>NA|TRBV6-2/TRBV6-3|TRBJ2-1|NA
TGTGCCAGCAGCCTTGGGCCCGGCAATGAGCAGTTCTTC
CASSLGPGNEQFF
>NA|TRBV15|TRBJ1-5|NA
TGTGCCACCAGCAGAGTCGATCAGCCCCAGCATTTT
CATSRVDQPQHF
>few|TRBV7-9|TRBJ1-5|NA
TGTGCCAGCAATATAGGGGGGGACGGTCAGCCCCAGCATTTT
CASNIGGDGQPQHF
>NA|TRBV5-6|TRBJ1-1|NA
TGTGCCAGCGCAACTACGAACGGGAACACTGAAGCTTTCTTT
CASATTNGNTEAFF
>NA|TRBV5-1|TRBJ2-2|TRBD1
TGCGCCAGCAGCTTGGGCACAGGGGTTACCGGGGAGCTGTTTTTT
CASSLGTGVTGELFF
>NA|TRBV30|TRBJ1-2|TRBD1
TGTGCCTGGAGCGACAGGGGGGGCTATGGCTACACCTTC
CAWSDRGGYGYTF
>NA|TRBV12-3/TRBV12-4|TRBJ2-7|NA
TGTGCCAGCAGCCTCCCCTTCTACGAGCAGTACTTC
CASSLPFYEQYF
>once|TRBV15|TRBJ2-3|TRBD2
TGTGCCACCAGTACCGGCGGGAGGGAGGATACGCAGTATTTT
CATSTGGREDTQYF
>NA|TRBV7-2|TRBJ2-4|NA
TGTGCCAGCAGCTTAGGGGGGGTAGCCAAAAACATTCAGTACTTC
CASSLGGVAKNIQYF
>NA|TRBV5-6|TRBJ1-5|TRBD1
TGTGCCAGCAGGCCTGGGACAGTTAGCAATCAGCCCCAGCATTTT
CASRPGTVSNQPQHF
>NA|TRBV5-1|TRBJ2-7|NA
TGCGCCAGCAGCCCAAGCCAACAGATCCCCTACGAGCAGTACTTC
CASSPSQQIPYEQYF
>few|TRBV7-7|TRBJ2-7|NA
TGTGCTAGCAGCCCACAGGGAAACTCCTACGAGCAGTACTTC
CASSPQGNSYEQYF
>NA|TRBV11-2|TRBJ1-1|TRBD1
TGTGCCAGCAGCTTACAATTAGGGCAGGGGGCGGACACTGAAGCTTTCTTT
CASSLQLGQGADTEAFF
>NA|TRBV30|TRBJ1-2|TRBD1
TGTGCCTGGAGTGTAGGGGGCGGGAGGGAGTCCTTC
CAWSVGGGRESF
>NA|TRBV19|TRBJ2-1|TRBD2
TGTGCCAGTAGTATAGGGGGACTAGCCGTTAATGAGCAGTTCTTC
CASSIGGLAVNEQFF
>NA|TRBV12-3/TRBV12-4|TRBJ1-5|NA
TGTGCCAGCAGTTCAAACTTCAATCAGCCCCAGCATTTT
CASSSNFNQPQHF